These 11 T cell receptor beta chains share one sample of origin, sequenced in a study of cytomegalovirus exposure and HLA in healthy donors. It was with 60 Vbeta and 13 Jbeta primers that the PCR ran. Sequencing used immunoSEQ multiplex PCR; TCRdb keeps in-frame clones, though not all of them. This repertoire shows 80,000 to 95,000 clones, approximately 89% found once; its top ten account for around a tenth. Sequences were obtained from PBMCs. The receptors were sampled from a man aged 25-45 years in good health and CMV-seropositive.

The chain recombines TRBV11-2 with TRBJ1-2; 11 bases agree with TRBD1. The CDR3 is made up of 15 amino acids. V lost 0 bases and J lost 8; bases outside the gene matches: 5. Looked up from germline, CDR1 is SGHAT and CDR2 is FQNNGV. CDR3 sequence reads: CASSLDWTGGRGYTF. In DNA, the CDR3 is TGTGCCAGCAGCTTAGATTGGACAGGGGGCCGAGGCTACACCTTC. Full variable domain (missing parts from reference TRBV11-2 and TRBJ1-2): EAGVAQSPRYKIIEKRQSVAFWCNPISGHATLYWYQQILGQGPKLLIQFQNNGVVDDSQLPKDRFSAERLKGVDSTLKIQPAKLEDSAVYLCASSLDWTGGRGYTFGSGTRLTVV.

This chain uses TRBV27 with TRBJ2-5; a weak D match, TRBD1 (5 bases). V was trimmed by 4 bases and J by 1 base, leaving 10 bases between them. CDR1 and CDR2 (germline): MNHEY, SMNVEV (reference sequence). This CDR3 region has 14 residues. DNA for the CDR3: TGTGCCAGCAGTTACCTTGGGGCCCAAGAGACCCAGTACTTC. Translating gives CASSYLGAQETQYF.

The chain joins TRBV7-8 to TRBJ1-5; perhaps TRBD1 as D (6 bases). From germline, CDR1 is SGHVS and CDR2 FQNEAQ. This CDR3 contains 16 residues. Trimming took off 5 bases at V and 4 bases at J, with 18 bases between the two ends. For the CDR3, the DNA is TGTGCCAGCAGCCTGACGACAGGCCGAAGAAATCAGCCCCAGCATTTT. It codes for CASSLTTGRRNQPQHF.

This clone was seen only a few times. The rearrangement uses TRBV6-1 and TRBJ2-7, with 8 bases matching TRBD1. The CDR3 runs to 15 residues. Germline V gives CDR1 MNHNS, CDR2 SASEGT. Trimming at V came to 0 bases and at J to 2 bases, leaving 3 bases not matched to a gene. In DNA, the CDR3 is TGTGCCAGCAGTGAAGCGGGGACAGGTACCTACGAGCAGTACTTC. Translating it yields CASSEAGTGTYEQYF.

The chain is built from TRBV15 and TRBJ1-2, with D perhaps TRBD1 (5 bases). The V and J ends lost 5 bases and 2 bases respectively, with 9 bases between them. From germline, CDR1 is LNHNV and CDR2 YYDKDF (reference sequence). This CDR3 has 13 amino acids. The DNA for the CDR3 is TGTGCCACCAGCCAAGACAGAAACTATGGCTACACCTTC. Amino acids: CATSQDRNYGYTF. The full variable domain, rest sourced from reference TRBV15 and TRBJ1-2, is DAMVIQNPRYQVTQFGKPVTLSCSQTLNHNVMYWYQQKSSQAPKLLFHYYDKDFNNEADTPDNFQSRRPNTSFCFLDIRSPGLGDTAMYLCATSQDRNYGYTFGSGTRLTVV.

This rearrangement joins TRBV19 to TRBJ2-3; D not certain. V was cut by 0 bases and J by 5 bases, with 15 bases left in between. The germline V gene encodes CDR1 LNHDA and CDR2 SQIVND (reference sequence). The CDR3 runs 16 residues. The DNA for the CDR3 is TGTGCCAGTAGTATAGAGGCCACCTCGTCGATAGATACGCAGTATTTT. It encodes CASSIEATSSIDTQYF. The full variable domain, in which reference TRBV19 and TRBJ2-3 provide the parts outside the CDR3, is DGGITQSPKYLFRKEGQNVTLSCEQNLNHDAMYWYRQDPGQGLRLIYYSQIVNDFQKGDIAEGYSVSREKKESFPLTVTSAQKNPTAFYLCASSIEATSSIDTQYFGPGTRLTVL.

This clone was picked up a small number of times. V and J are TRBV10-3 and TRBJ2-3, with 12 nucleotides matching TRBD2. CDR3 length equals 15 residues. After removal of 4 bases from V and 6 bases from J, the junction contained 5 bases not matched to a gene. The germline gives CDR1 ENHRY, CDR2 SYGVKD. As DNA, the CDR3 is TGTGCCATCAGTGCTAGCGGGAGGGCCCCGGATACGCAGTATTTT. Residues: CAISASGRAPDTQYF.

The CDR3 DNA reads TGTGCCATCAGTGACTTTGTTTTGGGGGGCTCTGGGGCCAACGTCCTGACTTTC. It encodes CAISDFVLGGSGANVLTF. The chain employs TRBV10-3 and TRBJ2-6, with D possibly being TRBD2 (6 bases). V was trimmed by 3 bases and J by 0 bases, leaving 15 bases between them. Germline-derived CDR1 and CDR2 are ENHRY and SYGVKD. This CDR3 has 18 amino acids.

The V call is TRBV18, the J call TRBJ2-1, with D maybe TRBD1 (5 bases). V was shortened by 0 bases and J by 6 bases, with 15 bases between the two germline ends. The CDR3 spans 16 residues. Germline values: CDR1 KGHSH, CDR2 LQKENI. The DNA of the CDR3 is TGTGCCAGCTCACCACCGATTAGAGGCAGGGTCAATGAGCAGTTCTTC. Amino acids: CASSPPIRGRVNEQFF.

The CDR3 DNA follows: TGTGCCAGCAGTTCGCTGGCGGTAGCGGGCTCCTACGAGCAGTACTTC. This sequence encodes CASSSLAVAGSYEQYF. The chain employs TRBV27 and TRBJ2-7; 7 bases match TRBD2. V trimming: 4 bases; J trimming: 0 bases; junction bases outside the gene matches: 9. The CDR3 spans 16 residues. Germline lookup yields CDR1 MNHEY and CDR2 SMNVEV (reference sequence).

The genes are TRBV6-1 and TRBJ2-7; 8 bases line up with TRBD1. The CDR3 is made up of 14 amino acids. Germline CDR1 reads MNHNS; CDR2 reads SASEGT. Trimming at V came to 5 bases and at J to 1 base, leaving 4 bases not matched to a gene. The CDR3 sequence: CASSPRGLSYEQYF. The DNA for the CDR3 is TGTGCCAGCAGTCCCAGGGGGCTTTCCTACGAGCAGTACTTC.